This record looks at one T cell receptor beta chain sequence and its context. The participants were between about 18 and 90 years old and came from roughly 24 US areas. Participants had their cohort set by participant-reported clinical history. This sample was taken from a study of blood T cell repertoires in COVID-19. J lost 8 bases, V lost 6 bases, and 9 bases had no gene match. CDR1 and CDR2 (germline): ENHRY, SYGVKD. CDR3 size: 16 residues. As handled by the study authors: The assay estimated nucleated cells by amplifying reference gene primers. Here immunoSEQ multiplex PCR was the method, and the copy in TCRdb shows in-frame clones only, minus some. The D gene and trimming were derived from the DNA, and the V and J assignments and clone size from that table. The sample holds around 170,000 clones, roughly 83% seen once.

Sequences were obtained from PBMCs or T cells enriched from blood (not recorded which). V gene TRBV10-3 combines with J gene TRBJ2-1; 14 bases map to TRBD2. The sequence came from a woman aged 30 to 39 who had recovered from COVID-19. The CDR3 DNA reads TGTGCCATCAGCTTGACCGGGACTAGCGGGAGTGATGAGCAGTTCTTC. Translating it yields CAISLTGTSGSDEQFF.